The clone carrying this TCR beta chain has a handful of counts. No antigen is known for it. The germline V gene encodes CDR1 MNHEY and CDR2 SMNVEV (reference sequence). Trimming cost V 4 bases and J 7 bases, with 10 bases left between them. The CDR3 covers 12 residues. The sample belongs to a study of regulatory T cells in long-lasting Graves disease. General observations from the study: Preferential use of TRBV28, TRBJ1-2 and TRBJ2-5 was seen in persistent disease.

Investigators prepared the TCR beta libraries by applying iRepertoire HTBI primers and Arm-PCR of CDR3 regions. A single record per CDR3 protein comes from TCRdb applying MiXCR to the multiplex PCR reads. The repertoire holds hundreds of thousands of distinct CDR3 sequences, with around 21% as singletons. Stated time point: persistent/refractory GD, antithyroid drugs over 5 years with positive TRAb. PBMC-derived RNA was used for the TCR library. This receptor was obtained from a female donor with Graves disease. The chain has TRBV27 and TRBJ1-2; no definite D call. The specimen comprised peripheral blood mononuclear cells (PBMCs), sampled when the disease was refractory, from a patient treated with antithyroid drugs. DNA for the CDR3: TGTGCCAGCAGTTCAGGCATGGGTGGCTACACCTTC. It is translated as CASSSGMGGYTF.